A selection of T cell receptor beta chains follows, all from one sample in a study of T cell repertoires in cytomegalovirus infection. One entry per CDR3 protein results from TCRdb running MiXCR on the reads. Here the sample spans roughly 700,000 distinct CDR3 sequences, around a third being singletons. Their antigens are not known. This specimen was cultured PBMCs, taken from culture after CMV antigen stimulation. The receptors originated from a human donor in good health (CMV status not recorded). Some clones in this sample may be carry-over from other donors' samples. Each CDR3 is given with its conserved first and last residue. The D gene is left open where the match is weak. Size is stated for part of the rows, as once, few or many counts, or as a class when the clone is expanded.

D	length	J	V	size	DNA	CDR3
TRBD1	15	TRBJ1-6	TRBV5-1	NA	TGCGCCAGCAGCAAGAGGGACAGCAGGAATTCACCCCTCCACTTT	CASSKRDSRNSPLHF
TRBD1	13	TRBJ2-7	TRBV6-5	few	TGTGCCAGCACTAAGACAGGGACGTACGAGCAGTACTTC	CASTKTGTYEQYF
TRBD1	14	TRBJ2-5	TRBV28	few	TGTGCCAGCAGGAAACAGGGGGCGCCGGAGACCCAGTACTTC	CASRKQGAPETQYF
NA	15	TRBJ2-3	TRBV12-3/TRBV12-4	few	TGTGCCAGCAGTTTAGACGGGTCGCGGGCAGATACGCAGTATTTT	CASSLDGSRADTQYF
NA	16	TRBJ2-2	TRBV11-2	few	TGTGCCAGCAGCTTCCGCTTGGGACACAACACCGGGGAGCTGTTTTTT	CASSFRLGHNTGELFF
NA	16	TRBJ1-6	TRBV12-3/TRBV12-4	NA	TGTGCCAGCAGTCGCGGGAGTCAGGGGTATAATTCACCCCTCCACTTT	CASSRGSQGYNSPLHF
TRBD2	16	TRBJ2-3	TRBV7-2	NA	TGTGCCAGCAGCCCCCGGGTAGCGGGAGGCACAGATACGCAGTATTTT	CASSPRVAGGTDTQYF
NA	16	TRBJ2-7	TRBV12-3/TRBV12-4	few	TGTGCCAGCAGTTTAGCGGGGACAACCTACTCCTACGAGCAGTACTTC	CASSLAGTTYSYEQYF
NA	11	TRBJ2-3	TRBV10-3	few	TGTGCCATCCGGGGGGCGGATACGCAGTATTTT	CAIRGADTQYF
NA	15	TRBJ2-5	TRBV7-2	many	TGTGCCAGCAGTCGCCAGGGACTGCTCCAAGAGACCCAGTACTTC	CASSRQGLLQETQYF
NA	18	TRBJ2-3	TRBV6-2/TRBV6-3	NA	TGTGCCAGCAGTTATGTTCGAGCCCTTTCGGGAGCCACAGATACGCAGTATTTT	CASSYVRALSGATDTQYF
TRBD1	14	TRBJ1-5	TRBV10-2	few	TGCGCCAGCAGGAACCGGGACAGGGATCAGCCCCAGCATTTT	CASRNRDRDQPQHF
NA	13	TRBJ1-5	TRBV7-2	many	TGTGCCAGCAGCACACAGGAGAATCAGCCCCAGCATTTT	CASSTQENQPQHF
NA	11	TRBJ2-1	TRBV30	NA	TGTGCCTGGAGCGAGGACAATGAGCAGTTCTTC	CAWSEDNEQFF
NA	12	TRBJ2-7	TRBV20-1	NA	TGCAGTGCTAGAGTACCTGGAGATAAGCAGTACTTC	CSARVPGDKQYF
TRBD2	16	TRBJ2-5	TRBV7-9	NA	TGTGCCAGCAGCTTAAGACTAGCGGGGAGGCAAGAGACCCAGTACTTC	CASSLRLAGRQETQYF
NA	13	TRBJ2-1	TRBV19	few	TGTGCCAGTAGTATCGGTAGTCCGGATGAGCAGTTCTTC	CASSIGSPDEQFF
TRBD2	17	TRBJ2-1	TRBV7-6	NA	TGTGCCAGCAGCTTACCTCGCGCGGGGGGGAGGAGGGATGAGCAGTTCTTC	CASSLPRAGGRRDEQFF
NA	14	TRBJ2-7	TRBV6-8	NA	TGTGCCAGCAGTTATGATGACAGCTCCTACGAGCAGTACTTC	CASSYDDSSYEQYF
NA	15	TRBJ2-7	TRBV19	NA	TGTGCCAGTAGTATATCGGCATTATACTCCTACGAGCAGTACTTC	CASSISALYSYEQYF
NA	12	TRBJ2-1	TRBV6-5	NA	TGTGCCAGCAGTTATTCGGGGACTGAGCAGTTCTTC	CASSYSGTEQFF
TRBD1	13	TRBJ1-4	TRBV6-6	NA	TGTGCCAGCAGACAGGGGTCGGGTGAAAAACTGTTTTTT	CASRQGSGEKLFF
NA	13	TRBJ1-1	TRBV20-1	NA	TGCAGCCCCGCGGGTCTTCGGGTCACTGAAGCTTTCTTT	CSPAGLRVTEAFF
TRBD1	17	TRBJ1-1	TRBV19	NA	TGTGCCAGTAGGGCCCAAACAGGGGTAGGGATGAACACTGAAGCTTTCTTT	CASRAQTGVGMNTEAFF
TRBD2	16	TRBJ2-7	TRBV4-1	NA	TGCGCCAGCAGCCAAGATTTTTCTAGCGGGAACTACGAGCAGTACTTC	CASSQDFSSGNYEQYF
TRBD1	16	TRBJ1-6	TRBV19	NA	TGTGCCAGTAGTACCCTACCGGGACAGGGCTCTTCACCCCTCCACTTT	CASSTLPGQGSSPLHF
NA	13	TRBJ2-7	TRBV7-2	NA	TGTGCCAGCAGCCCAGGGGCCTTCGGGGAGCAGTACTTC	CASSPGAFGEQYF
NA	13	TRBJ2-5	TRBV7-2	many	TGTGCCAGCAGCTTCCCGACCACCCGGACCCAGTACTTC	CASSFPTTRTQYF
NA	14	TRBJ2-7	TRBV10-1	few	TGCGCCAGCGAAACCGGGTCCCAAGCTCGCGAGCAGTACTTC	CASETGSQAREQYF
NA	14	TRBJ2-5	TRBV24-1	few	TGTGCCACCAGTAGTGACCGGATACAAGAGACCCAGTACTTC	CATSSDRIQETQYF
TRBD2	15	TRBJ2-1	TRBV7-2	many	TGTGCCAGCAGCCTTAGCGGGGGAACCTACAATGAGCAGTTCTTC	CASSLSGGTYNEQFF
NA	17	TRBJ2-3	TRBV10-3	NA	TGTGCCATCAGTCCCCTAGGGCCCCCCCAGGCGGCAGATACGCAGTATTTT	CAISPLGPPQAADTQYF
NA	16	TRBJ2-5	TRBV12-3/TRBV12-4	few	TGTGCCAGCAGCTCACCGACCCGGACGGGCCAAGAGACCCAGTACTTC	CASSSPTRTGQETQYF
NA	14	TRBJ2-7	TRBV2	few	TGTGCCAGCAGTGAAAGGGGTCTCAGTGGGGAGCAGTACTTC	CASSERGLSGEQYF
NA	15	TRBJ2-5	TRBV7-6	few	TGTGCCAGCAGCTTCAAGGCTGGGACGATGGAGACCCAGTACTTC	CASSFKAGTMETQYF
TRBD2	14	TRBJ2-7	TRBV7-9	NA	TGTGCCAGCAGCCCCATCGGGGGGAACTACGAGCAGTACTTC	CASSPIGGNYEQYF
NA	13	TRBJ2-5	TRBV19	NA	TGTGCCAGTAGCACCCGGGCTGGGCAAACCCAGTACTTC	CASSTRAGQTQYF
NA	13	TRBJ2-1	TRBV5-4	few	TGTGCCAGCAGCTTGCCAATGGGGGATGAGCAGTTCTTC	CASSLPMGDEQFF
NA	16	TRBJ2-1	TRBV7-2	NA	TGTGCCAGCAGCTTAGCTGGGTCCATAGGCTACAATGAGCAGTTCTTC	CASSLAGSIGYNEQFF
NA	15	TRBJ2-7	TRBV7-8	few	TGTGCCAGCAGCCTCAGCCTTCGGCCGGACTACGAGCAGTACTTC	CASSLSLRPDYEQYF
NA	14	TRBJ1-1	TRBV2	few	TGTGCCAGCAGTGAATGGTTGGGTAACACTGAAGCTTTCTTT	CASSEWLGNTEAFF
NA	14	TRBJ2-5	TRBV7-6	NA	TGTGCCAGCAGTTTCCACTACACACAAGAGACCCAGTACTTC	CASSFHYTQETQYF
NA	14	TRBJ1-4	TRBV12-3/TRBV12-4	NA	TGTGCCAGCAGTTCAACAGGAGGAGTTGAAAAACTGTTTTTT	CASSSTGGVEKLFF
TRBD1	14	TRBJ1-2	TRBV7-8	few	TGTGCCAGCAGCTTATCACGGGACAGCGGGAGCTACACCTTC	CASSLSRDSGSYTF
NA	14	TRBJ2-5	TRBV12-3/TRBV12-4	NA	TGTGCCAGCAGTTTAAGGGCTACCCAAGAGACCCAGTACTTC	CASSLRATQETQYF
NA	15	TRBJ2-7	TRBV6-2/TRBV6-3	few	TGTGCCAGCAGTTACGAGGTAGGGACGACCTACGAGCAGTACTTC	CASSYEVGTTYEQYF
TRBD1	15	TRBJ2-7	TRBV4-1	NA	TGCGCCAGCAGCCAAGACCCACAGGGGACCTACGAGCAGTACTTC	CASSQDPQGTYEQYF
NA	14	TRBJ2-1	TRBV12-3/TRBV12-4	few	TGTGCCAGCAGTTTAGCTGGCCGGGGGAGTGAGCAGTTCTTC	CASSLAGRGSEQFF
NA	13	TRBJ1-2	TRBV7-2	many	TGTGCCAGCAGCTTTGTGCAGGCGGGTGGCTACACCTTC	CASSFVQAGGYTF
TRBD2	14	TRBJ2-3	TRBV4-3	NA	TGCGCCAGCAGACATAGCGGGGCCGGAGATACGCAGTATTTT	CASRHSGAGDTQYF